This T cell receptor beta chain was recovered during a study of blood T cells in healthy people across ages. Notes on the study in general: Considered underestimates were the diversity estimates obtained from one million T cells. Long-lived donors had more naive CD4+ cells and higher diversity than aged donors.

V shed 7 bases, J shed 2 bases, and the junction held 6 bases outside the gene matches. Germline V CDR1 and CDR2: SQVTM, ANQGSEA. The CDR3 extends over 14 amino acids. Every donor gave ten milliliters of peripheral blood. A remark on this clonotype: Its antigen remains unidentified.

PCR was performed a second time for about 7 to 12 cycles using a sample-barcoded 5' primer and a J-beta primer mix. Every molecule of cDNA carried a tag from a template-switch adaptor with 12 random nucleotides. One entry per CDR3 protein results from TCRdb running MiXCR on the 5' RACE reads. The data show hundreds of thousands of distinct CDR3 sequences, 20% to 30% seen once. The sample also formed part of further work on T cells of mothers and their children.

The sequence was collected from a boy between 10 and 17 years old in good health. The sample was blood. The chain couples TRBV29-1 to TRBJ2-1, with TRBD1 matching over 9 bases. CDR3 DNA: TGCAGCGCCGAAACAGGGGGCCCCTACAATGAGCAGTTCTTC. It encodes CSAETGGPYNEQFF.